These 11 T cell receptor beta chains came from one sample sequenced in a study of T-cell reconstitution after alpha-beta-depleted transplantation in children. Molecular barcoding with unique molecular identifiers was used for the TCRbeta library. Each CDR3 protein gets one entry after TCRdb re-called the PCR reads with MiXCR. The profile shows about 610,000 distinct CDR3 sequences, over 9.5% of them singletons. The source material was PBMCs from the stem cell graft donor, sampled from the stem cell graft. The receptors derive from a human donor who donated a stem cell graft to a child with acute myeloid leukemia.

The chain uses TRBV29-1 and TRBJ2-1; D not resolved. CDR1 is SQVTM and CDR2 is ANQGSEA in the germline V gene. The CDR3 loop spans 11 amino acids. Trimming took 2 bases from V and 13 from J, leaving 12 bases between them. The CDR3: CSVEIGTNQFF. CDR3 coding DNA: TGCAGCGTTGAAATCGGAACCAATCAGTTCTTC.

V and J are TRBV7-2 and TRBJ2-5; 8 bases line up with TRBD2. Germline lookup yields CDR1 SGHTA and CDR2 FQGNSA. This CDR3 is built from 16 residues. Trimming removed 3 bases from V and 1 base from J; junction bases left unmatched: 7. This CDR3 is CASSFGRLASQETQYF. The CDR3, as DNA: TGTGCCAGCAGCTTCGGCCGACTAGCGAGCCAAGAGACCCAGTACTTC.

At least ten counts were recorded for this clonotype. This sequence joins TRBV7-8 and TRBJ2-1, with D possibly being TRBD1 or TRBD2 (5 bases each). Germline values: CDR1 SGHVS, CDR2 FQNEAQ. V lost 4 bases to trimming and J lost 9 bases, with 13 bases between them. The CDR3 is made up of 13 amino acids. The CDR3 protein is CASSSVGRVEQFF. CDR3 in DNA: TGTGCCAGCAGCTCCGTGGGGCGGGTTGAGCAGTTCTTC.

This clonotype was detected a few times. The chain uses TRBV11-2 and TRBJ2-5, with a possible D match to TRBD2 (6 bases). V was pared by 5 bases and J by 5 bases, with 15 bases between. Germline V gene lookup returns CDR1 SGHAT and CDR2 FQNNGV. The CDR3 is made up of 14 amino acids. CDR3 nucleotides: TGTGCCAGCAGCCCAGACGGACTACTCGAGACCCAGTACTTC. Translating gives CASSPDGLLETQYF.

V usage is TRBV18 and J usage is TRBJ1-1, with D possibly TRBD1 on 6 matching bases. The CDR3 contains 14 residues. The ends were cut back, 0 bases at V and 7 bases at J, with 12 bases in the middle. The germline CDR1 and CDR2 sequences are KGHSH and LQKENI. As DNA, the CDR3 is TGTGCCAGCTCACCACCGGGACAAGACCTTGAAGCTTTCTTT. Protein product: CASSPPGQDLEAFF.

The rearrangement uses TRBV20-1 and TRBJ2-7; D may be TRBD1 (6 bases). The CDR3 consists of 13 residues. CDR1 and CDR2 from the germline V gene are DFQATT and SNEGSKA (reference sequence). V lost 3 bases, J lost 3 bases, and 12 bases lay in between. This CDR3 is CSASKGQNYEQYF. CDR3 nucleotide sequence: TGCAGTGCTAGTAAAGGACAGAACTACGAGCAGTACTTC.

This clonotype has just a few counts. The chain is built from TRBV28 and TRBJ2-5; possible D gene TRBD2, 7 bases. V lost 6 bases to trimming and J lost 3 bases, with 26 bases between them. This CDR3 spans 18 amino acids. Germline V gene sequence: CDR1 MDHEN, CDR2 SYDVKM. The CDR3 reads CASSLVEWGREKKETQYF. CDR3 coding DNA: TGTGCCAGCAGCCTTGTAGAGTGGGGGCGGGAGAAAAAAGAGACCCAGTACTTC.

This clonotype has just a few counts. The chain recombines TRBV7-2 with TRBJ2-5; D is unclear. Trimming removed 1 base from V and 2 bases from J, with 8 bases in between. CDR3 length: 14 residues. Germline assignment: CDR1 SGHTA and CDR2 FQGNSA. The CDR3 spells CASSLVPKQETQYF. Written as DNA, the CDR3 is TGTGCCAGCAGCTTAGTTCCAAAGCAAGAGACCCAGTACTTC.

This clonotype occurred a few times. The chain links TRBV7-2 to TRBJ1-5; D gene ambiguous. Germline V gene lookup returns CDR1 SGHTA and CDR2 FQGNSA. V was shortened by 2 bases and J by 5 bases, with 7 bases between the two germline ends. The CDR3 contains 13 residues. The CDR3 loop is CASSLTRYQPQHF. The CDR3 region has the DNA TGTGCCAGCAGCTTAACGCGCTATCAGCCCCAGCATTTT.

The gene calls are TRBV10-3 and TRBJ2-3; TRBD1 matches at 9 bases. Germline V gene sequence: CDR1 ENHRY, CDR2 SYGVKD. Trimming removed 6 bases from V and 3 bases from J; junction bases left unmatched: 10. This CDR3 has 16 residues. CDR3 nucleotide sequence: TGTGCCATCAGCCGCTCCGGGACAGGGAGAACAGATACGCAGTATTTT. Translated, it gives CAISRSGTGRTDTQYF.

This chain links TRBV5-1 with TRBJ2-7, with D possibly TRBD1 on 7 matching bases. Germline-derived CDR1 and CDR2 are SGHRS and YFSETQ. Trimming stripped 4 bases from V and 1 base from J, with 15 bases between. The CDR3 has 15 amino acids. The CDR3 nucleotides read TGCGCCAGCAGCGCGGGACAGCTAGGATCCTACGAGCAGTACTTC. Amino acid sequence: CASSAGQLGSYEQYF.